These 15 T cell receptor beta chains originate from one sample sequenced in a study of OX40 agonist ivuxolimab in advanced cancers. TCRdb's table, derived via immunoSEQ multiplex PCR, lists solely in-frame clones and lacks some. The sample lists 45,000 to 75,000 clones; 75% to 85% were seen once. The source material was CD4+ or CD8+ T cells sorted from blood, sampled in a trial of the OX40 agonist ivuxolimab. All receptors derive from an adult with an advanced solid tumor such as melanoma, head and neck, liver or kidney cancer.

The chain carries TRBV6-1 and TRBJ1-3; D unresolved. Germline V gives CDR1 MNHNS, CDR2 SASEGT. V was trimmed by 5 bases and J by 4 bases, leaving 6 bases between them. This CDR3 contains 12 residues. The CDR3 loop is CASSSDGNTIYF. As DNA, the CDR3 is TGTGCCAGCAGTTCCGACGGAAACACCATATATTTT.

The chain links TRBV20-1 to TRBJ1-4; no clear D gene. The V gene lost 5 bases and the J gene lost 5 bases, with 6 bases spanning the gap. The CDR3 runs to 11 residues. Germline V lookup: CDR1 DFQATT, CDR2 SNEGSKA (reference sequence). CDR3 region: CSAPLNEKLFF. The CDR3 region has the DNA TGCAGTGCTCCGTTGAATGAAAAACTGTTTTTT.

This clone was picked up one time. V and J are TRBV5-6 and TRBJ2-7, with D possibly matching TRBD1 (6 bases). CDR3 length: 14 amino acids. Trimming removed 3 bases at V and 2 bases at J, with 12 bases between. The V gene's germline CDR1 is SGHDT and CDR2 YYEEEE. The CDR3 DNA is TGTGCCAGCAGCTCAGGGACACCAACCTACGAGCAGTACTTC. Translating it yields CASSSGTPTYEQYF.

This chain's CDR3 is CASSLVMGPLHEQYF. In DNA, the CDR3 is TGTGCCAGCAGCTTAGTTATGGGGCCACTGCACGAGCAGTACTTC. The genes are TRBV7-2 and TRBJ2-7; TRBD1 is a possible D gene (5 bases). The CDR3 is 15 amino acids. Germline lookup yields CDR1 SGHTA and CDR2 FQGNSA. V dropped 1 base and J dropped 5 bases, with 15 bases sitting between them. Variable domain in full (rest from reference TRBV7-2 and TRBJ2-7): GAGVSQSPSNKVTEKGKDVELRCDPISGHTALYWYRQSLGQGLEFLIYFQGNSAPDKSGLPSDRFSAERTGGSVSTLTIQRTQQEDSAVYLCASSLVMGPLHEQYFGPGTRLTVT.

This clone came up once. The CDR3 loop reads CASSISWGSNYGYTF. The CDR3, as DNA: TGTGCCAGTAGTATATCGTGGGGCAGTAACTATGGCTACACCTTC. J is TRBJ1-2 and V is TRBV19; TRBD1 might be the D (5 bases). V lost 2 bases and J 1 base, leaving 11 bases between the germline ends. The CDR3 length is 15 residues. Germline V gene sequence: CDR1 LNHDA, CDR2 SQIVND (reference sequence). The whole variable domain, remainder taken from reference TRBV19 and TRBJ1-2, is DGGITQSPKYLFRKEGQNVTLSCEQNLNHDAMYWYRQDPGQGLRLIYYSQIVNDFQKGDIAEGYSVSREKKESFPLTVTSAQKNPTAFYLCASSISWGSNYGYTFGSGTRLTVV.

The V call is TRBV11-2, the J call TRBJ2-7; 7 bases map to TRBD1. Germline CDR1 is SGHAT and CDR2 is FQNNGV. Trimming at V came to 0 bases and at J to 3 bases, leaving 5 bases not matched to a gene. The CDR3 sequence is 15 residues long. The CDR3 DNA reads as TGTGCCAGCAGCTTAGAAGGGACAGACTACTACGAGCAGTACTTC. It is translated as CASSLEGTDYYEQYF.

V usage is TRBV4-1 and J usage is TRBJ2-1; a weak D match, TRBD2 (6 bases). The germline V gene has CDR1 MGHRA and CDR2 YSYEKL. Trimming stripped 6 bases from V and 1 base from J, with 16 bases between. This CDR3 contains 16 residues. CDR3 nucleotide sequence: TGCGCCAGCAGAGCCAGTAAGGAGGGGTCCTACAATGAGCAGTTCTTC. As protein: CASRASKEGSYNEQFF.

The chain joins TRBV5-4 to TRBJ2-4; TRBD1 matches 7 bases. The V and J ends lost 9 bases and 1 base, in that order; junction bases with no gene match: 4. The CDR3 is 13 amino acids. Germline CDR1 and CDR2: SGHNT and YYREEE (reference sequence). The CDR3 sequence: CATQQGAKNIQYF. CDR3 coding DNA: TGTGCCACCCAACAGGGGGCCAAAAACATTCAGTACTTC.

On this clone itself: Additional DNA sequences in this sample encode the identical CDR3. V and J are TRBV6-1 and TRBJ2-3, with a possible D match to TRBD2 (5 bases). CDR3 length: 17 amino acids. Germline CDR1 MNHNS, CDR2 SASEGT. Trimming took off 2 bases at V and 6 bases at J, with 21 bases between the two ends. CDR3 residues: CASSESLSAADTDTQYF. The CDR3 DNA follows: TGTGCCAGCAGTGAAAGTCTTAGCGCGGCCGACACGGATACGCAGTATTTT.

This chain joins TRBV11-2 and TRBJ2-1, with D tentatively TRBD1 (5 bases). V lost 0 bases to trimming and J lost 4 bases, with 19 bases between them. There are 18 residues in the CDR3. Germline V gene data show CDR1 as SGHAT and CDR2 as FQNNGV. CDR3 coding DNA: TGTGCCAGCAGCTTAGATCCATCTAGGGGATTCATTTACAATGAGCAGTTCTTC. Residues: CASSLDPSRGFIYNEQFF.

V usage is TRBV11-2 and J usage is TRBJ2-5; TRBD2 matches 7 bases. The junction had 13 bases not matched to a gene; V was cut back by 5 bases and J by 4 bases. CDR3 length: 16 amino acids. Germline-derived CDR1 and CDR2 are SGHAT and FQNNGV. The CDR3 nucleotides read TGTGCCAGCAGCCGAGGGCCTAGCTCGGGGGGAGAGACCCAGTACTTC. Residues: CASSRGPSSGGETQYF. Full variable domain (missing parts from reference TRBV11-2 and TRBJ2-5): EAGVAQSPRYKIIEKRQSVAFWCNPISGHATLYWYQQILGQGPKLLIQFQNNGVVDDSQLPKDRFSAERLKGVDSTLKIQPAKLEDSAVYLCASSRGPSSGGETQYFGPGTRLLVL.

Remarks on this clone: Mismatch with germline at one junction end may stem from a read error. The chain couples TRBV5-4 to TRBJ2-7; 10 bases are a match to TRBD2. This CDR3 is 16 amino acids long. The germline CDR1 and CDR2 sequences are SGHNT and YYREEE (reference sequence). CDR3 protein: CASSQGRTSGTYEQYF. The CDR3 DNA reads as TGCGCCAGCAGCCAAGGGAGGACTAGCGGAACCTACGAGCAGTACTTC.

The rearrangement uses TRBV15 and TRBJ2-7; tentatively, D is TRBD1 (6 bases). CDR1 is LNHNV and CDR2 is YYDKDF in the germline V gene (reference sequence). The V end was cut by 1 base, the J end by 5 bases, with 12 bases between. CDR3 length: 14 amino acids. The CDR3 protein is CATSRVSDSHEQYF. CDR3 sequence (DNA): TGTGCCACCAGCAGAGTCTCGGACAGCCACGAGCAGTACTTC.

For the CDR3, the DNA is TGTGCCAGCTCGAAACTAGCGGGGGGACAAGAGACCCAGTACTTC. Translating gives CASSKLAGGQETQYF. The chain uses TRBV11-2 and TRBJ2-5, with TRBD2 identical over 12 bases. The CDR3 has 15 residues. Germline V gene lookup returns CDR1 SGHAT and CDR2 FQNNGV. Trimming took 8 bases from V and 2 from J; bases not matched to a gene: 6. Variable domain in full (rest from reference TRBV11-2 and TRBJ2-5): EAGVAQSPRYKIIEKRQSVAFWCNPISGHATLYWYQQILGQGPKLLIQFQNNGVVDDSQLPKDRFSAERLKGVDSTLKIQPAKLEDSAVYLCASSKLAGGQETQYFGPGTRLLVL.

The chain's CDR3 is CASSRIPGGTDTQYF. CDR3 nucleotide sequence: TGCGCCAGCAGCCGGATACCGGGTGGCACAGATACGCAGTATTTT. The chain joins TRBV4-1 to TRBJ2-3; D is ambiguous. The CDR3 contains 15 residues. The ends were cut back, 4 bases at V and 1 base at J, with 12 bases in the middle. Looked up from germline, CDR1 is MGHRA and CDR2 is YSYEKL.